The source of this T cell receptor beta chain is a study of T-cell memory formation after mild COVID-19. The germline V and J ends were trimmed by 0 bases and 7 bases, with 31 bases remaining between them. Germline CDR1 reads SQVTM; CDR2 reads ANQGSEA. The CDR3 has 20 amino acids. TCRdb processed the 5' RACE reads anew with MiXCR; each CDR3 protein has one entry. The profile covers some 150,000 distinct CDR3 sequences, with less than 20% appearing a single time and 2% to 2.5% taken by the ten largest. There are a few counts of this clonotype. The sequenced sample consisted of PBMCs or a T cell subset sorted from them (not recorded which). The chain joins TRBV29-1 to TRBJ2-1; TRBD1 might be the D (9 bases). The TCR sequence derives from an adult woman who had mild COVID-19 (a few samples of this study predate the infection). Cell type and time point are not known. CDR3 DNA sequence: TGCAGCGTTGAAGATCAGGACAGGGGACTATTAGCGGGACGGGCAAATGAGCAGTTCTTC. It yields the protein CSVEDQDRGLLAGRANEQFF.